This TCR beta chain was obtained from a study of T cell repertoires in aging, cancer and after chemotherapy. CDR3 size: 11 residues. V was shortened by 4 bases and J by 5 bases, with 2 bases between the two germline ends. CDR1 is MNHEY and CDR2 is SVGEGT in the germline V gene. Multiplex touch-down PCR with TRB-A/B primers amplified rearranged V-D-J TRB sequences. TCRdb analysed the multiplex PCR reads with MiXCR anew, one entry per CDR3 protein. The table lists about 1,600 distinct CDR3 sequences, about a quarter of them singletons. Amplification of TCR beta used genomic DNA extracted from peripheral blood. In this sample, this clonotype is medium-sized (0.01 to 0.1%).

Specimen: blood. This TCR was recovered from a human donor with a solid tumor. The V gene is TRBV6-2 or TRBV6-3, the J gene TRBJ2-2; D uncertain. The CDR3 DNA reads as TGTGCCAGCAGTTTAACCGGGGAGCTGTTTTTT. Residues: CASSLTGELFF.